This T cell receptor (beta chain) appears in the sequencing data of a study of neurological immune-mediated disorders. This clonotype was counted at least ten times. After removal of 1 base from V and 5 bases from J, the junction contained 8 bases not matched to a gene. Germline V gene lookup returns CDR1 SEHNR and CDR2 FQNEAQ (reference sequence). The CDR3 totals 16 residues. TCRdb fed the 5' RACE reads into MiXCR, producing one record per CDR3 protein. In the table there are under 75,000 distinct CDR3 sequences, 2.5% to 3.5% of which are singletons. This chain joins TRBV7-9 and TRBJ2-7; 10 nucleotides line up with TRBD1. The source material was PBMCs. The receptor's source is a woman aged 45 to 65 with multiple sclerosis. Here the CDR3 DNA reads TGTGCCAGCAGCTTAGGATCGGGACAGGGGACCCACGAGCAGTACTTC. Translating it yields CASSLGSGQGTHEQYF.